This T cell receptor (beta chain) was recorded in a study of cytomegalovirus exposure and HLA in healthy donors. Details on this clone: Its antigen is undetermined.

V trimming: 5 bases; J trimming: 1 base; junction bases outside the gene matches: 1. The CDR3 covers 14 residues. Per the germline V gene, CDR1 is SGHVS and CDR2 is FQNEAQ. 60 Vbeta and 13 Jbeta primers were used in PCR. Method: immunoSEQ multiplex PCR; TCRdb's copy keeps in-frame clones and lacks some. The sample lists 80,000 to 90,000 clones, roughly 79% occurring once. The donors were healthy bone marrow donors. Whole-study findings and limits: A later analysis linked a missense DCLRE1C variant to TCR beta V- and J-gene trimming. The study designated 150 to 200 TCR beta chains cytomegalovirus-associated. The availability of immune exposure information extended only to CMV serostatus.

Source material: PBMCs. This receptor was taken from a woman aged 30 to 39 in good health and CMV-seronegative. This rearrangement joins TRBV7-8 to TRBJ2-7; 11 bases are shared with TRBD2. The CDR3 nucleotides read TGTGCCAGCAGCCCTAGCGGGAGGTCCTACGAGCAGTACTTC. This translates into CASSPSGRSYEQYF.